One and the same sample provided the 20 T cell receptor beta chains below, sequenced in a study of regulatory T cells in long-lasting Graves disease (dated by TCRdb to the early 2020s). Receptor libraries were prepared by multiplex PCR. The instrument given in TCRdb is Illumina HiSeq 4000. CDR3 regions were amplified by Arm-PCR with iRepertoire HTBI primers to construct TCR beta libraries. TCRdb's own reprocessing of the public reads used fastp at Q25 and MiXCR and kept productive beta chains. CDR3 protein sequences are deduplicated, and each keeps its most common genes and DNA. Across this sample there are about 470,000 distinct CDR3 sequences, with under 25% seen only once. The ten largest clones capture less than 9% of the sample. The sample's time point label, decoded: persistent/refractory GD, antithyroid drugs over 5 years with positive TRAb. For both TCR sequencing and RNA sequencing, RNA was extracted from PBMCs using TRIzol.

Sample: peripheral blood mononuclear cells (PBMCs), taken when the disease was refractory, from a patient treated with antithyroid drugs. All receptors come from a female donor with Graves disease.

This clonotype was seen more than once but under ten times. The chain employs TRBV4-1 and TRBJ1-1, with TRBD1 as a possible D gene (6 bases). The CDR3 length is 15 residues. Trimming stripped 0 bases from V and 1 base from J, with 9 bases between. CDR1 and CDR2 from the germline V gene are MGHRA and YSYEKL. CDR3 loop: CASSQDQGKNTEAFF. The CDR3 region has the DNA TGCGCCAGCAGCCAAGATCAGGGGAAGAACACTGAAGCTTTCTTT.

This rearrangement joins TRBV6-2 or TRBV6-3 to TRBJ1-3; D is unclear. Germline V gene lookup returns CDR1 MNHEY and CDR2 SVGEGT. V was clipped by 5 bases and J by 3 bases, with 29 bases between them. This CDR3 is built from 20 residues. DNA for the CDR3: TGTGCCAGCAGTGAAGTCATTTCTGGGAGATACCACGGGTTTGGAAACACCATATATTTT. Protein product: CASSEVISGRYHGFGNTIYF.

In regard to this clonotype: This may arise from a read error, as a much more abundant clone is one base away. The chain employs TRBV27 and TRBJ1-1; tentative D call: TRBD1 (5 bases). Trimming stripped 1 base from V and 2 bases from J, with 11 bases between. Germline CDR1 reads MNHEY; CDR2 reads SMNVEV (reference sequence). The CDR3 consists of 15 residues. The CDR3 sequence: CASSLWGNQNTEAFF. The CDR3 nucleotides read TGTGCCAGCAGTTTATGGGGGAACCAAAACACTGAAGCTTTCTTT.

This clonotype has more than one count but fewer than ten. The chain recombines TRBV25-1 with TRBJ1-2; no reliable D call. The CDR3 covers 12 residues. The V end was cut by 3 bases, the J end by 8 bases, with 10 bases between. In germline, CDR1 is MGHDK, CDR2 SYGVNS. CDR3 in DNA: TGTGCCAGCAGTGACGCCCGTGGCGGCTACACCTTC. Translation: CASSDARGGYTF.

The V gene is TRBV28, the J gene TRBJ2-3; tentatively, D is TRBD1 (5 bases). Germline V lookup: CDR1 MDHEN, CDR2 SYDVKM. Trimming pared 5 bases from V and 6 bases from J, leaving 12 bases between. The CDR3 has 13 residues. The CDR3 is CASSGQPLDTQYF. In nucleotides, the CDR3 is TGTGCCAGCAGTGGACAACCACTGGATACGCAGTATTTT.

Details on this clonotype: Being one base from a much bigger clone, this may be a read error. The chain recombines TRBV6-1 with TRBJ1-2, with D maybe TRBD1 (6 bases). V was shortened by 8 bases and J by 3 bases, with 16 bases between the two germline ends. CDR3 length equals 14 residues. The V gene's germline CDR1 is MNHNS and CDR2 SASEGT. The chain's CDR3 is CASHRRGKDYGYTF. CDR3 DNA sequence: TGTGCCAGCCACAGGAGGGGGAAGGACTATGGCTACACCTTC.

There are many counts of this clonotype. The rearrangement links TRBV28 to TRBJ2-2, with 8 positions matching TRBD1. In germline, CDR1 is MDHEN, CDR2 SYDVKM. V dropped 3 bases and J dropped 7; count of bases not matched to a gene: 7. The CDR3 is made up of 15 amino acids. CDR3 in amino acids: CASSFGAGGGGELFF. The CDR3 nucleotides are TGTGCCAGCAGTTTCGGGGCAGGGGGCGGCGGGGAGCTGTTTTTT.

This clonotype was counted at least ten times. This chain links TRBV5-1 with TRBJ2-7, with D possibly matching TRBD2 (6 bases). Germline V gives CDR1 SGHRS, CDR2 YFSETQ. V was trimmed by 2 bases and J by 3 bases, leaving 12 bases between them. The CDR3 sequence is 14 residues long. DNA for the CDR3: TGCGCCAGCAGCTTTGGGGGGACGGGCTACGAGCAGTACTTC. Translating gives CASSFGGTGYEQYF.

Remarks on this clonotype: A read error may produce the germline difference seen at one junction end. The rearrangement uses TRBV6-1 and TRBJ2-7; D perhaps matches TRBD2 (5 bases). Germline CDR1 MNHNS, CDR2 SASEGT. The length of the CDR3 is 13 residues. CDR3 protein: CTTRTAEPYERYF. The CDR3, as DNA: TGTACCACAAGGACTGCGGAACCCTACGAGCGGTACTTC.

In its sample, this clonotype was seen many times. The V gene is TRBV7-2, the J gene TRBJ1-1; unclear D gene. The V end was cut by 4 bases, the J end by 0 bases, with 9 bases between. From germline, CDR1 is SGHTA and CDR2 FQGNSA. This CDR3 has 14 residues. The CDR3 nucleotides read TGTGCCAGCAGCTACCAGCATTTGAACACTGAAGCTTTCTTT. This gives the protein CASSYQHLNTEAFF.

On this clonotype: A much larger clone lies a single base off, so this may be a read error. The chain is built from TRBV6-9 and TRBJ1-5; D ambiguous. The V gene lost 4 bases and the J gene lost 3 bases, with 19 bases spanning the gap. This CDR3 comprises 17 residues. Germline assignment: CDR1 MNHGY and CDR2 SVAAGI. The CDR3 bases are TGTGCCAGCAGTTGCTCTGGCGGCGGAATCCACAATCAGCCCCAGCATTTT. Translation: CASSCSGGGIHNQPQHF.

With respect to this clonotype: Since a much larger clone is just one base distant, this may be a read error. V gene TRBV15 combines with J gene TRBJ2-7; a possible D gene is TRBD2 (6 bases). This CDR3 is built from 14 residues. The V gene lost 9 bases and the J gene lost 2 bases, with 17 bases spanning the gap. Per germline, CDR1 LNHNV and CDR2 YYDKDF (reference sequence). The CDR3 reads CATQPGLFPYEQYF. The CDR3 DNA reads as TGTGCCACGCAACCGGGACTCTTCCCCTACGAGCAGTACTTC.

This clonotype was recorded only once. The rearrangement links TRBV30 to TRBJ2-7, with D uncertain. Germline V gene sequence: CDR1 GTSNPN, CDR2 SVGIG (reference sequence). The CDR3 contains 13 residues. V was clipped by 3 bases and J by 2 bases, with 11 bases between them. CDR3 sequence (DNA): TGTGCCTGGAGAGCCCGGGTACCCTACGAGCAGTACTTC. Amino acid sequence: CAWRARVPYEQYF.

In the case of this clonotype: Since a much larger clone is just one base distant, this may be a read error. The conserved closing phenylalanine or tryptophan is absent in this CDR3, likely reflecting a read error. The chain recombines TRBV12-3 or TRBV12-4 with TRBJ1-2; D call uncertain. V was trimmed by 7 bases and J by 7 bases, leaving 10 bases between them. CDR3 length: 11 amino acids. The CDR3 nucleotides are TGTGCCAGCAAGGACCCGGGTGGCTACACCCTC. Amino acid sequence: CASKDPGGYTL.

This clonotype occurred many times. This rearrangement joins TRBV5-4 to TRBJ2-2; D is ambiguous. In germline, CDR1 is SGHNT, CDR2 YYREEE (reference sequence). Trimming removed 2 bases at V and 6 bases at J, with 8 bases between. The CDR3 sequence is 13 residues long. The CDR3 region is CASSLGAAGELFF. CDR3 nucleotide sequence: TGTGCCAGCAGCTTAGGAGCAGCCGGGGAGCTGTTTTTT. Complete variable domain (other parts from reference TRBV5-4 and TRBJ2-2): ETGVTQSPTHLIKTRGQQVTLRCSSQSGHNTVSWYQQALGQGPQFIFQYYREEENGRGNFPPRFSGLQFPNYSSELNVNALELDDSALYLCASSLGAAGELFFGEGSRLTVL.

This clonotype was seen repeatedly, ten times or more. The chain recombines TRBV20-1 with TRBJ2-7, with 10 bases fitting TRBD2. Looked up from germline, CDR1 is DFQATT and CDR2 is SNEGSKA (reference sequence). CDR3 length: 14 residues. Trimming removed 3 bases from V and 4 bases from J; junction bases left unmatched: 6. CDR3 amino acids: CSASLLAGSYEQYF. The CDR3 DNA reads as TGCAGTGCTAGCCTACTAGCGGGATCATACGAGCAGTACTTC.

This clonotype was seen only a few times. This sequence joins TRBV27 and TRBJ2-1; D unresolved. The germline CDR1 and CDR2 sequences are MNHEY and SMNVEV (reference sequence). The CDR3 loop spans 15 amino acids. Trimming took off 4 bases at V and 2 bases at J, with 12 bases between the two ends. CDR3 sequence reads: CASSSIGPTYNEQFF. Here the CDR3 DNA reads TGTGCCAGCAGTTCCATAGGGCCTACCTACAATGAGCAGTTCTTC.

The table lists this clonotype with a few counts. The V gene is TRBV7-9, the J gene TRBJ2-5; TRBD1 matches at 10 bases. The CDR3 extends over 17 amino acids. Germline loops: CDR1 SEHNR, CDR2 FQNEAQ (reference sequence). V lost 0 bases and J lost 9; bases outside the gene matches: 13. The CDR3 protein is CASSLASGTGAFGAQYF. The CDR3 bases are TGTGCCAGCAGCTTAGCGTCTGGGACAGGGGCCTTTGGGGCCCAGTACTTC.

This clonotype was detected only once. This chain connects TRBV4-3 to TRBJ1-2; 11 bases agree with TRBD1. In germline, CDR1 is LGHNA, CDR2 YSLEER. The CDR3 has 16 amino acids. Losses at the gene ends were 1 base for V and 4 bases for J; bases not matched to a gene: 5. The CDR3 nucleotides read TGCGCCAGCAGCCAAGTGGGACAGGGGGAAGGCTATGGCTACACCTTC. Translation: CASSQVGQGEGYGYTF.

The sample holds a few counts of this clonotype. The chain joins TRBV11-2 to TRBJ2-2; 11 nucleotides match TRBD1. The CDR3 covers 16 residues. In germline, CDR1 is SGHAT, CDR2 FQNNGV. V was pared by 7 bases and J by 6 bases, with 10 bases of the junction left unmatched. The CDR3 region has the DNA TGTGCCAGCACGACCCCCCCGGGACAGGGGGCCGGGGAGCTGTTTTTT. Encoded protein: CASTTPPGQGAGELFF.